The 19 T cell receptor beta chains listed next were all sequenced from one sample in a study of cytomegalovirus exposure and HLA in healthy donors. The primer mix had 60 Vbeta and 13 Jbeta primers. Profiling relied on immunoSEQ multiplex PCR, and the TCRdb table lists in-frame clones only, not all of them. The data show some 150,000 clones, approximately 84% seen once. The sample taken for sequencing was PBMCs. All receptors come from a woman aged 40 to 50 in good health and CMV-seronegative.

The chain combines TRBV30 with TRBJ1-2, with D possibly TRBD1 on 5 matching bases. V lost 3 bases and J lost 5, with 19 bases in between. The V gene's germline CDR1 is GTSNPN and CDR2 SVGIG (reference sequence). This CDR3 has 15 amino acids. The CDR3 loop reads CAWSGGPSGWYGYTF. CDR3 nucleotide sequence: TGTGCCTGGAGCGGGGGACCCTCTGGGTGGTATGGCTACACCTTC.

The chain recombines TRBV4-3 with TRBJ2-1, with 13 bases fitting TRBD2. Germline CDR1 and CDR2: LGHNA and YSLEER. With 4 bases clipped from V and 7 bases from J, the junction kept 4 bases outside the gene matches. CDR3 size: 15 residues. CDR3 nucleotide sequence: TGCGCCAGCAGCCCGGGACTAGCGGGGAGAAATGAGCAGTTCTTC. This codes for CASSPGLAGRNEQFF.

The sample holds one count of this clone. The V gene is TRBV9, the J gene TRBJ2-2; 11 bases agree with TRBD1. V lost 4 bases, J lost 6 bases, and 8 bases stayed unmatched. In germline, CDR1 is SGDLS, CDR2 YYNGEE. The CDR3 spans 16 residues. CDR3 sequence reads: CASSPWTGGVSGELFF. For the CDR3, the DNA is TGTGCCAGCAGCCCTTGGACAGGGGGCGTCTCCGGGGAGCTGTTTTTT. Full variable domain (rest looked up from reference TRBV9 and TRBJ2-2): DSGVTQTPKHLITATGQRVTLRCSPRSGDLSVYWYQQSLDQGLQFLIQYYNGEERAKGNILERFSAQQFPDLHSELNLSSLELGDSALYFCASSPWTGGVSGELFFGEGSRLTVL.

The rearrangement uses TRBV18 and TRBJ2-1, with a tentative D call TRBD1 (6 bases). This CDR3 is built from 12 residues. From germline, CDR1 is KGHSH and CDR2 LQKENI. V was shortened by 1 base and J by 8 bases, with 6 bases between the two germline ends. As DNA, the CDR3 is TGTGCCAGCTCACCACGACAGGATGAGCAGTTCTTC. Amino acids: CASSPRQDEQFF.

This clone was found once. The V call is TRBV7-2, the J call TRBJ2-1; D ambiguous. The CDR3 extends over 11 amino acids. From germline, CDR1 is SGHTA and CDR2 FQGNSA. Trimming took off 3 bases at V and 10 bases at J, with 7 bases between the two ends. CDR3 sequence (DNA): TGTGCCAGCAGCTTGGCTTCCGAGCAGTTCTTC. Translated, it gives CASSLASEQFF.

Of note for this clone: Additional DNA sequences in this sample encode the identical CDR3. The gene calls are TRBV27 and TRBJ1-1; 7 bases map to TRBD1. The CDR3 runs 15 residues. With V trimmed by 5 bases and J by 6 bases, 12 bases remained unmatched. The germline gives CDR1 MNHEY, CDR2 SMNVEV (reference sequence). The CDR3 spells CASSREGGRSPEAFF. CDR3 nucleotides: TGTGCCAGCAGTCGCGAAGGGGGCCGGTCACCTGAAGCTTTCTTT.

V and J are TRBV28 and TRBJ2-5; a possible D gene is TRBD1 (6 bases). The J call may be incorrect, as the DNA end agrees better with TRBJ2-7. Per germline, CDR1 MDHEN and CDR2 SYDVKM. This CDR3 is 14 amino acids long. The CDR3 DNA reads as TGTGCCAGCTTAGTTGGCCAGGGGACCTACGAGCAGTACTTC. Translating gives CASLVGQGTYEQYF.

V gene TRBV7-6 combines with J gene TRBJ2-3; 8 bases line up with TRBD2. The CDR3 has 19 residues. The germline gives CDR1 SGHVS, CDR2 FNYEAQ. The V segment lost 1 base and the J segment 4 bases; nucleotides outside the gene matches: 16. This CDR3 is CASSLEAGAGATGPDTQYF. Written as DNA, the CDR3 is TGTGCCAGCAGCTTAGAGGCCGGAGCGGGAGCCACCGGTCCAGATACGCAGTATTTT.

The chain is built from TRBV4-2 and TRBJ2-1; 8 nucleotides match TRBD2. CDR3 length equals 16 residues. The germline gives CDR1 LGHNA, CDR2 YNFKEQ. V was clipped by 4 bases and J by 6 bases; unmatched bases: 11. The CDR3 is CASSPGWSSGTNEQFF. CDR3 DNA sequence: TGTGCCAGCAGCCCGGGGTGGAGTAGCGGGACCAATGAGCAGTTCTTC.

In nucleotides, the CDR3 is TGTGCCAGCAGCTTCTCAGGGGGCTTGTACGAGCAGTACTTC. This encodes CASSFSGGLYEQYF. The chain is built from TRBV7-8 and TRBJ2-7; the match to TRBD1 covers 8 bases. The CDR3 has 14 residues. J lost 4 bases, V lost 3 bases, and 5 bases had no gene match. CDR1 is SGHVS, CDR2 FQNEAQ, per germline.

This clone was recorded a few times. The V call is TRBV2, the J call TRBJ2-7; a possible D gene is TRBD1 (5 bases). The CDR3 extends over 14 amino acids. V gave up 8 bases and J gave up 5 bases, with 19 bases separating them. From germline, CDR1 is SNHLY and CDR2 FYNNEI. The CDR3 here is CASLPDSFPDEQYF. CDR3 DNA sequence: TGTGCCAGCCTCCCCGACAGCTTTCCCGACGAGCAGTACTTC. Supplemented by reference TRBV2 and TRBJ2-7, the full variable domain reads EPEVTQTPSHQVTQMGQEVILRCVPISNHLYFYWYRQILGQKVEFLVSFYNNEISEKSEIFDDQFSVERPDGSNFTLKIRSTKLEDSAMYFCASLPDSFPDEQYFGPGTRLTVT.

This clone has more than one count but fewer than ten. The chain employs TRBV29-1 and TRBJ2-3; 7 nucleotides agree with TRBD1. The trim removed 6 bases at V and 5 bases at J, leaving 5 bases unmatched. The germline CDR1 and CDR2 sequences are SQVTM and ANQGSEA. The CDR3 loop spans 12 amino acids. CDR3: CSVQTGVDTQYF. The CDR3 DNA reads as TGCAGCGTACAAACAGGGGTAGATACGCAGTATTTT.

The genes are TRBV28 and TRBJ2-2, with a possible D match to TRBD2 (6 bases). The V end lost 6 bases, the J end lost 5 bases, and 16 bases lay between the germline ends. The CDR3 is 15 amino acids. Germline lookup yields CDR1 MDHEN and CDR2 SYDVKM. In DNA form, the CDR3 reads TGTGCCAGCAGCCTCCCGGGACTGTTGACCGGGGAGCTGTTTTTT. It is translated as CASSLPGLLTGELFF.

This clone appeared once. The J gene is TRBJ2-3, the V gene TRBV7-2, with D possibly TRBD2 on 5 matching bases. V shed 8 bases and J shed 5 bases, with 23 bases lying between them. Germline CDR1 reads SGHTA; CDR2 reads FQGNSA. The CDR3 length is 16 residues. This CDR3 reads CASAPPASRAKDTQYF. The CDR3, as DNA: TGTGCCAGCGCACCCCCAGCTAGCAGAGCAAAAGATACGCAGTATTTT.

The J gene is TRBJ2-5, the V gene TRBV29-1; D gene uncertain. The V end lost 5 bases, the J end lost 4 bases, and 17 bases lay between the germline ends. The V gene's germline CDR1 is SQVTM and CDR2 ANQGSEA. The CDR3 totals 14 residues. In DNA form, the CDR3 reads TGCAGCGTTACCCCTTCAGTAAATCTAGAGACCCAGTACTTC. This sequence encodes CSVTPSVNLETQYF.

Points on this clone: The same CDR3 can be traced to other DNA sequences in this sample. This chain links TRBV18 with TRBJ2-7; TRBD2 matches 9 bases. Trimming at V came to 3 bases and at J to 3 bases, leaving 3 bases not matched to a gene. Germline CDR1 and CDR2: KGHSH and LQKENI. The CDR3 covers 14 residues. This CDR3 is CASSPSREGYEQYF. CDR3 sequence (DNA): TGTGCCAGCTCACCGTCGCGGGAGGGCTACGAGCAGTACTTC.

The V gene is TRBV7-2, the J gene TRBJ2-4; 14 bases are shared with TRBD2. V shed 4 bases and J 7 bases; nucleotides not matched to a gene: 12. This CDR3 has 18 amino acids. Germline loops: CDR1 SGHTA, CDR2 FQGNSA. For the CDR3, the DNA is TGTGCCAGCAGCTGGGGACTAGCGGGGGCCCCCTCCAGGAACATTCAGTACTTC. Translation: CASSWGLAGAPSRNIQYF. Based on the CDR3 plus reference TRBV7-2 and TRBJ2-4, the full variable domain is GAGVSQSPSNKVTEKGKDVELRCDPISGHTALYWYRQSLGQGLEFLIYFQGNSAPDKSGLPSDRFSAERTGGSVSTLTIQRTQQEDSAVYLCASSWGLAGAPSRNIQYFGAGTRLSVL.

This chain uses TRBV4-3 with TRBJ1-2; the match to TRBD1 covers 8 bases. Germline CDR1 reads LGHNA; CDR2 reads YSLEER. There are 16 residues in the CDR3. With V trimmed by 6 bases and J by 3 bases, 12 bases remained unmatched. CDR3 DNA: TGCGCCAGCAGTCTCAGGGCGACAGGGGCGGACTATGGCTACACCTTC. Translation gives CASSLRATGADYGYTF.

This sequence joins TRBV7-2 and TRBJ1-5; unclear D gene. The CDR3 totals 13 residues. The V end lost 2 bases, the J end lost 7 bases, and 9 bases lay between the germline ends. Germline CDR1 reads SGHTA; CDR2 reads FQGNSA. In nucleotides, the CDR3 is TGTGCCAGCAGCTTATGGGGAGACCAGCCCCAGCATTTT. This codes for CASSLWGDQPQHF.